Below are 24 T cell receptor beta chains sequenced from a single sample in a study of T cell repertoires in cytomegalovirus infection. TCRdb passed the reads through MiXCR, listing each CDR3 protein once. The data show 600,000 to 800,000 distinct CDR3 sequences, roughly 26% seen once. Sample: CD8+ T cells from PBMCs. All receptors derive from a human donor in good health (CMV status not recorded). Some clones in this sample may be carry-over from other donors' samples.

Details on this clonotype: With a much larger clone just one base away, this may be a read error. The chain carries TRBV7-2 and TRBJ2-7, with D tentatively TRBD1 or TRBD2 (5 bases each). The V gene lost 5 bases and the J gene lost 1 base, with 15 bases spanning the gap. This CDR3 is 15 amino acids long. From germline, CDR1 is SGHTA and CDR2 FQGNSA. The CDR3 sequence: CASSRNSEGSYEQYV. The CDR3 DNA reads TGTGCCAGCAGCAGAAATAGCGAGGGGTCCTACGAGCAGTACGTC.

This chain joins TRBV6-6 and TRBJ2-6; TRBD1 might be the D (5 bases). The germline gives CDR1 MNHNY, CDR2 SVGAGI (reference sequence). This CDR3 contains 15 residues. V lost 8 bases and J lost 0, with 11 bases in between. CDR3 region: CASSGRPSGANVLTF. DNA of the CDR3: TGTGCCAGCTCAGGGCGCCCCTCTGGGGCCAACGTCCTGACTTTC.

Only a few counts were recorded for this clonotype. The genes are TRBV20-1 and TRBJ2-1, with TRBD1 identical over 7 bases. Trimming took 0 bases from V and 0 from J; bases not matched to a gene: 5. The length of the CDR3 is 16 residues. The germline V gene encodes CDR1 DFQATT and CDR2 SNEGSKA (reference sequence). CDR3 residues: CSARDLGTVSYNEQFF. In DNA form, the CDR3 reads TGCAGTGCTAGAGATCTGGGGACAGTCTCCTACAATGAGCAGTTCTTC.

As to this clonotype: Given a much more abundant clone one base away, this may be a read error. The genes are TRBV6-2 or TRBV6-3 and TRBJ2-7, with D hard to call. Germline V gives CDR1 MNHEY, CDR2 SVGEGT. The CDR3 extends over 12 amino acids. This chain's CDR3 is CASNYSLYEQYV. The CDR3 nucleotides read TGTGCCAGCAATTACTCGCTATACGAGCAGTACGTC.

The chain has TRBV6-2 or TRBV6-3 and TRBJ2-7; D gene unclear. The CDR3 has 13 residues. Trimming shortened V by 2 bases and J by 2 bases, and 7 bases separated the two germline ends. Germline CDR1 reads MNHEY; CDR2 reads SVGEGT. CDR3: CASSYDGAYEQYV. CDR3 in DNA: TGTGCCAGCAGTTACGACGGAGCCTACGAGCAGTACGTC.

In this sample, this clonotype turned up a few times. The V and J genes are TRBV6-6 and TRBJ2-3, with D uncertain. CDR1 and CDR2 from the germline V gene are MNHNY and SVGAGI (reference sequence). Trimming took off 8 bases at V and 4 bases at J, with 10 bases between the two ends. CDR3 length: 12 amino acids. CDR3 nucleotide sequence: TGTGCCAGCGCTCCTACATCAGATACGCAGTATTTT. Its translation: CASAPTSDTQYF.

This sequence joins TRBV6-8 and TRBJ1-2, with D possibly TRBD1 on 6 matching bases. This CDR3 region has 16 residues. V dropped 3 bases and J dropped 7 bases, with 21 bases sitting between them. CDR1 and CDR2 (germline): MNHGY, SAAAGT. The chain's CDR3 is CASSYINRERDCGYTF. The CDR3 DNA reads as TGTGCCAGCAGTTATATCAACAGGGAACGCGACTGTGGCTACACCTTC.

There are a few counts of this clonotype. This chain uses TRBV7-6 with TRBJ2-2, with D perhaps TRBD1 (5 bases). Per the germline V gene, CDR1 is SGHVS and CDR2 is FNYEAQ. The CDR3 is made up of 15 amino acids. Trimming left V 6 bases short and J 4 bases short, with 15 bases between. CDR3 nucleotide sequence: TGTGCCAGCAGAGATACAGGTTCGGGCACCGGGGAGCTGTTTTTT. Translation gives CASRDTGSGTGELFF.

This clonotype was detected only a few times. V is TRBV10-2 and J is TRBJ1-3; D is unresolved. CDR1 is WSHSY, CDR2 SAAADI, per germline. The CDR3 covers 16 residues. Trimming shortened V by 0 bases and J by 3 bases, and 12 bases separated the two germline ends. The CDR3 region has the DNA TGCGCCAGCAGTGAGTCGACGGGTACCTTTGGAAACACCATATATTTT. This codes for CASSESTGTFGNTIYF.

DNA of the CDR3: TGTGCCAGCAGCTTAGCGACTAGCGGGGGCCCAACCAAAAACATTCAGTACTTC. Amino acids: CASSLATSGGPTKNIQYF. The chain employs TRBV7-9 and TRBJ2-4; TRBD2 agrees at 12 bases. The V gene end was trimmed by 0 bases and the J gene end by 2 bases; junction bases not matched to a gene: 5. The V gene's germline CDR1 is SEHNR and CDR2 FQNEAQ (reference sequence). The CDR3 length is 18 residues. The full variable domain, completed using reference TRBV7-9 and TRBJ2-4, is DTGVSQNPRHKITKRGQNVTFRCDPISEHNRLYWYRQTLGQGPEFLTYFQNEAQLEKSRLLSDRFSAERPKGSFSTLEIQRTEQGDSAMYLCASSLATSGGPTKNIQYFGAGTRLSVL.

Note on this clonotype: The junction shows a germline mismatch at one end, possibly a read error. V gene TRBV5-6 combines with J gene TRBJ1-1, with D possibly matching TRBD1 (5 bases). CDR3 size: 16 residues. The germline gives CDR1 SGHDT, CDR2 YYEEEE. CDR3 bases: TGTGACAGCAGCTCGCACATGGGGCGCGGTGGCACTGAAGCTTTCTTT. It is translated as CDSSSHMGRGGTEAFF.

This chain connects TRBV20-1 to TRBJ2-7, with D possibly called TRBD1 or TRBD2 (5 bases each). CDR1 is DFQATT and CDR2 is SNEGSKA in the germline V gene (reference sequence). The CDR3 contains 14 residues. Trimming took 5 bases from V and 3 from J, leaving 17 bases between them. CDR3 amino acids: CSAETGTERYEQYF. The DNA of the CDR3 is TGCAGTGCTGAGACCGGGACCGAACGCTACGAGCAGTACTTC.

This clonotype was observed a handful of times. The chain uses TRBV28 and TRBJ2-2; 10 bases are a match to TRBD1. The CDR3 covers 15 residues. J gave up 6 bases and V 5 bases, and 6 bases lay outside the gene matches. Germline V CDR1 and CDR2: MDHEN, SYDVKM. CDR3 sequence: CASSTRQGAAGELFF. In nucleotides, the CDR3 is TGTGCCAGCAGTACAAGACAGGGGGCTGCCGGGGAGCTGTTTTTT.

This clonotype was found a few times. The rearrangement links TRBV7-9 to TRBJ2-1; D is unclear. V lost 5 bases and J lost 0, with 8 bases in between. This CDR3 has 14 amino acids. CDR1 is SEHNR and CDR2 is FQNEAQ in the germline V gene (reference sequence). CDR3 sequence (DNA): TGTGCCAGCAGCGAGGAGTACTCCTACAATGAGCAGTTCTTC. Translation gives CASSEEYSYNEQFF.

The chain is built from TRBV25-1 and TRBJ2-5, with D perhaps TRBD2 (6 bases). The CDR3 length is 13 residues. Germline CDR1 MGHDK, CDR2 SYGVNS. The V end lost 6 bases, the J end lost 4 bases, and 12 bases lay between the germline ends. The CDR3 nucleotides are TGTGCCAGCAGAGGTGGGGGGTTAGAGACCCAGTACTTC. Protein product: CASRGGGLETQYF. Full variable domain (missing parts from reference TRBV25-1 and TRBJ2-5): EADIYQTPRYLVIGTGKKITLECSQTMGHDKMYWYQQDPGMELHLIHYSYGVNSTEKGDLSSESTVSRIRTEHFPLTLESARPSHTSQYLCASRGGGLETQYFGPGTRLLVL.

This clonotype was seen repeatedly, ten times or more. The CDR3 sequence is CASSLSAGNYGYTF. CDR3 in DNA: TGTGCCAGCAGCTTATCGGCAGGGAACTATGGCTACACCTTC. The rearrangement joins TRBV7-9 to TRBJ1-2, with D perhaps matching TRBD1 (5 bases). V was cut by 2 bases and J by 2 bases, with 9 bases left in between. This CDR3 region has 14 residues. Germline V gene lookup returns CDR1 SEHNR and CDR2 FQNEAQ (reference sequence).

This clonotype was seen at least ten times. This sequence joins TRBV6-1 and TRBJ2-1, with TRBD2 identical over 7 bases. Germline lookup yields CDR1 MNHNS and CDR2 SASEGT. The CDR3 runs to 14 residues. V was clipped by 5 bases and J by 3 bases; unmatched bases: 4. The CDR3 DNA is TGTGCCAGCAGTCCTAGCGGATACTACAATGAGCAGTTCTTC. As protein: CASSPSGYYNEQFF.

The table lists this clonotype with a few counts. The V gene is TRBV9, the J gene TRBJ2-3; 8 bases agree with TRBD1. Looked up from germline, CDR1 is SGDLS and CDR2 is YYNGEE. The CDR3 runs 15 residues. Trimming took 6 bases from V and 3 from J; bases not matched to a gene: 9. The CDR3 region has the DNA TGTGCCAGCACCCGGACAGGGATGGGGACAGATACGCAGTATTTT. Protein: CASTRTGMGTDTQYF.

This sequence joins TRBV20-1 and TRBJ1-5, with a tentative D call TRBD1 (6 bases). The V and J ends lost 5 bases and 11 bases respectively, with 13 bases between them. The germline gives CDR1 DFQATT, CDR2 SNEGSKA (reference sequence). The CDR3 covers 11 residues. The CDR3 region is CSAGTQGAQHF. Written as DNA, the CDR3 is TGCAGTGCTGGGACACAAGGAGCCCAGCATTTT.

This sequence joins TRBV29-1 and TRBJ1-2; unclear D gene. CDR1 is SQVTM, CDR2 ANQGSEA, per germline. The CDR3 has 14 residues. V was trimmed by 4 bases and J by 3 bases, leaving 15 bases between them. This CDR3 reads CSVGEWAIDYGYTF. As DNA, the CDR3 is TGCAGCGTTGGGGAGTGGGCCATCGACTATGGCTACACCTTC.

This clonotype occurred many times. The rearrangement links TRBV6-2 or TRBV6-3 to TRBJ1-1; TRBD1 matches 7 bases. The CDR3 is made up of 13 amino acids. V was pared by 6 bases and J by 7 bases, with 8 bases of the junction left unmatched. The germline V gene has CDR1 MNHEY and CDR2 SVGEGT. CDR3 DNA sequence: TGTGCCAGCAGCCTAGGGACAGCGATTGAAGCTTTCTTT. Its protein is CASSLGTAIEAFF.

This clonotype showed up many times. The CDR3 DNA sequence: TGTGCCAGCAGTTTACCCACGTTACTAGCGGGTACAGATACGCAGTATTTT. Its translation is CASSLPTLLAGTDTQYF. This chain links TRBV28 with TRBJ2-3; 9 bases are shared with TRBD2. Germline assignment: CDR1 MDHEN and CDR2 SYDVKM. This CDR3 contains 17 residues. The V and J ends lost 2 bases and 3 bases, in that order; junction bases with no gene match: 9.

The sample holds a few counts of this clonotype. The genes are TRBV20-1 and TRBJ2-7, with 8 bases identical to TRBD2. Trimming removed 1 base from V and 4 bases from J; junction bases left unmatched: 0. The CDR3 contains 12 residues. CDR1 is DFQATT, CDR2 SNEGSKA, per germline (reference sequence). The CDR3 bases are TGCAGTGCTAGAGCGGGAGGGTACGAGCAGTACGTC. It yields the protein CSARAGGYEQYV.

In the case of this clonotype: The junction shows a germline mismatch at one end, possibly a read error. The chain recombines TRBV27 with TRBJ2-1, with D hard to call. The CDR3 is made up of 14 amino acids. Germline lookup yields CDR1 MNHEY and CDR2 SMNVEV (reference sequence). CDR3 residues: CATSIEPVYNEQFF. CDR3 DNA: TGTGCCACCAGTATAGAACCGGTGTACAATGAGCAGTTCTTC.